The rows below give T cell receptor beta chains drawn from one sample of a study of cytomegalovirus exposure and HLA in healthy donors. Profiled with immunoSEQ multiplex PCR; TCRdb holds only in-frame clones, not every one. The sample yields about 180,000 clones, roughly 82% seen once. Sequenced material: PBMCs. These receptors all come from a woman in her 50s in good health and CMV-seronegative. Each CDR3 is given with its conserved first and last residue. The D gene is left open where the match is weak. Some rows mark clone size as missing; the rest say once, few, many or name a class of expanded clone.

j_call clone_size d_call v_call cdr3_nt cdr3_aa
TRBJ1-1 once - TRBV4-1 TGCGCCAGCAGCCGCAGGGACACTGAAGCTTTCTTT CASSRRDTEAFF
TRBJ2-3 - - TRBV4-1 TGCGCCAGCAGCCTTCCGGCAGATACGCAGTATTTT CASSLPADTQYF
TRBJ1-2 - - TRBV9 TGTGCCAGCAGCGTAGGGGCCGTGGGCAGGGACTTTTTTGGCTACACCTTC CASSVGAVGRDFFGYTF
TRBJ2-3 - TRBD1 TRBV5-1 TGCGCCAGCAGCTTCTCCCGGGACAGGGGCACAGATACGCAGTATTTT CASSFSRDRGTDTQYF
TRBJ2-2 few - TRBV6-6 TGTGCCAGCAGTTACATTGGGGAGCGGGAGCTGTTTTTT CASSYIGERELFF
TRBJ2-3 few TRBD2 TRBV5-1 TGCGCCAGCAGCTTGGGGGCGGGAGGGCTGGATACGCAGTATTTT CASSLGAGGLDTQYF
TRBJ2-7 - - TRBV4-2 TGTGCCAGCAGCCAAGCCGTGTACAGGGCCCGGGGGGCCGAGCAGTACTTC CASSQAVYRARGAEQYF
TRBJ1-3 - - TRBV10-3 TGTGCCATCAGTTCAAGGGGGGGCGAGGGGGACACCATATATTTT CAISSRGGEGDTIYF
TRBJ1-4 few TRBD1 TRBV7-7 TGTGCTAGCAGCTTAACAGGGGGCAAGGGTGAAAAACTGTTTTTT CASSLTGGKGEKLFF
TRBJ2-7 - - TRBV21-1 TGTGCCAGCAGCAAAGATGCAGGGGGTCGCGAGCAGTACTTC CASSKDAGGREQYF
TRBJ1-4 - TRBD1 TRBV9 TGTGCCAGCAGCGTCGGGACAGGGGGCAATGAAAAACTGTTTTTT CASSVGTGGNEKLFF
TRBJ2-1 - TRBD2 TRBV5-4 TGTGCCAGCAGCTCGGGAGGGACTAGCGGGGGGAGTGAGCAGTTCTTC CASSSGGTSGGSEQFF
TRBJ2-1 few - TRBV5-1 TGCGCCAGCAGCTACGAGAACAATGAGCAGTTCTTC CASSYENNEQFF
TRBJ2-7 once TRBD1 TRBV2 TGTGCCAGCAGTGGACAGGGGTACGAGCAGTACTTC CASSGQGYEQYF
TRBJ2-7 - - TRBV19 TGTGCCAGTGCTCGTGGCCCTAGCTCCTACGAGCAGTACTTC CASARGPSSYEQYF
TRBJ2-2 - TRBD1 TRBV6-5 TGTGCCGGAAGAAGGGGGCTGGGCACCGGGGAGCTGTTTTTT CAGRRGLGTGELFF
TRBJ1-1 - - TRBV4-3 TGCGCCAGCAGCCAGTCTTGGGCCAGGCCCGTGAACACTGAAGCTTTCTTT CASSQSWARPVNTEAFF
TRBJ2-2 - - TRBV28 TGTGCCAGCAGACCCCACAGGGTGGTCGGGGAGCTGTTTTTT CASRPHRVVGELFF
TRBJ1-5 few TRBD1 TRBV11-2 TGTGCCAGCAGCTCGGACAGGTATCAGCCCCAGCATTTT CASSSDRYQPQHF
TRBJ1-1 few TRBD1 TRBV5-1 TGCGCCAGCAGCGCCGGGACAGGGGGACTAGGGGCTGAAGCTTTCTTT CASSAGTGGLGAEAFF
TRBJ1-3 - - TRBV5-4 TGTGCCAGCAGCGCAGACCCGGGGGACACCATATATTTT CASSADPGDTIYF
TRBJ2-1 - TRBD2 TRBV18 TGTGCCAGCTCACCAGGGACTAGCGCTTCTGAGTTCTTC CASSPGTSASEFF
TRBJ1-1 - - TRBV10-1 TGCGCCAGCAGTGAGAGACAGGATGACACTGAAGCTTTCTTT CASSERQDDTEAFF
TRBJ1-5 - - TRBV21-1 TGTGCCAGCAGCAAAGAGGAAGGGGGATGTGGCAATCAGCCCCAGCATTTT CASSKEEGGCGNQPQHF
TRBJ2-5 - - TRBV7-9 TGTGCCAGCAGCTTAGGCAGCCAAGAGACCCAGTACTTC CASSLGSQETQYF
TRBJ1-3 - - TRBV9 TGTGCCAGCAGCCTTAGACAGGACTGGGTCACCATATATTTT CASSLRQDWVTIYF
TRBJ2-7 - TRBD2 TRBV11-2 TGTGCCAGCAGCTTAAGGCCGGGGGGCTACGAGCAGTACTTC CASSLRPGGYEQYF
TRBJ2-2 few TRBD1 TRBV25-1 TGTGCCAGCAGCACCGGGACAGGGGGGGACGGGGAGCTGTTTTTT CASSTGTGGDGELFF
TRBJ2-5 - TRBD1 TRBV28 TGTGCCAGCAGTTTCTGGGGCAGGGGGCGAGAGACCCAGTACTTC CASSFWGRGRETQYF
TRBJ1-6 once - TRBV2 TGTGCCGTCTTGCGGTGGAGTTTTTCACCCCTCCACTTT CAVLRWSFSPLHF
TRBJ1-1 - TRBD1 TRBV28 TGTGCCAGCAGGTATTACTCAACTGCTTGGGGACAGGGACGGACTGAAGCTTTCTTT CASRYYSTAWGQGRTEAFF
TRBJ1-1 - TRBD1 TRBV14 TGTGCCAGCAGCCAAGGGGGACAGGGGGCTGGTATTGAAGCTTTCTTT CASSQGGQGAGIEAFF
TRBJ1-3 - TRBD1 TRBV11-2 TGTGCCAGCAGCTCCCTATGGACAGGGGCCTCTGGAAACACCATATATTTT CASSSLWTGASGNTIYF
TRBJ2-5 few - TRBV21-1 TGTGCCAGCAGCAATCTTCTAGCGGGAATCCGGGAGACCCAGTACTTC CASSNLLAGIRETQYF
TRBJ2-6 - - TRBV4-3 TGCGCCAGCAGCCAAGATGTTCCTTTTGGGGCCAACGTCCTGACTTTC CASSQDVPFGANVLTF
TRBJ2-1 - - TRBV12-5 TGTGCTAGTGGTCAAAAGACGGGAAGCTCCTACAATGAGCAGTTCTTC CASGQKTGSSYNEQFF
TRBJ2-3 - TRBD2 TRBV5-4 TGTGCCAGCAGCTTGGGAAAAACTAGCGGGGGAGATACGCAGTATTTT CASSLGKTSGGDTQYF
TRBJ2-5 few - TRBV18 TGTGCCAGCTCACCAGCGGCAGATAAAGAGACCCAGTACTTC CASSPAADKETQYF
TRBJ1-3 - - TRBV4-1 TGCGCCAGCAGCCAAACAGGGTACTCTGGAAACACCATATATTTT CASSQTGYSGNTIYF
TRBJ1-2 - - TRBV9 TGTGCCAGCAGCGGGCGGGGCTATGGCTACACCTTC CASSGRGYGYTF
TRBJ2-7 - TRBD2 TRBV11-3 TGTGCCAGCAGCTTGGGAGGGGCCCCCTACGAGCAGTACTTC CASSLGGAPYEQYF
TRBJ2-3 - TRBD2 TRBV5-1 TGCGCCAGCACAGGTTCAGCGGGGGGTTACACAGATACGCAGTATTTT CASTGSAGGYTDTQYF
TRBJ2-2 - TRBD2 TRBV7-7 TGTGCCAGCAGCGCTCGACTAGCGGGAGGCCCTTTCGTTAACACCGGGGAGCTGTTTTTT CASSARLAGGPFVNTGELFF
TRBJ2-7 once TRBD1 TRBV28 TGTGCCAGTGGGGGACAGGACTCCTACGAGCAGTACTTC CASGGQDSYEQYF
TRBJ2-7 - TRBD2 TRBV7-9 TGTGCCAGCAGCCCCCCCGTCTGGACTAGCGGGACGAGCTCCTACGAGCAGTACTTC CASSPPVWTSGTSSYEQYF
TRBJ1-2 - - TRBV7-9 TGTGCCAGCAGCTTAGTAGTGTCAAGCTACACCTTC CASSLVVSSYTF
TRBJ2-1 - - TRBV28 TGTGCCAGCAGTTTATTCGACAGGGACTGGAATGAGCAGTTCTTC CASSLFDRDWNEQFF
TRBJ2-1 - - TRBV2 TGTGCCAGCAGTGAAGGTGGGGGGACTGAGCAGTTCTTC CASSEGGGTEQFF
TRBJ1-4 - TRBD1 TRBV19 TGTGCCAGTAAAGCAGGGACAGCGAATAATGAAAAACTGTTTTTT CASKAGTANNEKLFF
TRBJ2-2 - - TRBV18 TGTGCCAGCTCACCAGGGAGCTCGGGGGCGAACACCGGGGAGCTGTTTTTT CASSPGSSGANTGELFF
TRBJ2-6 - TRBD1 TRBV4-3 TGCGCCAGCAGCCAAGAGCGGACAGGCCCGCTCTCTGGGGCCAACGGCCTGACTTTC CASSQERTGPLSGANGLTF
TRBJ1-1 - - TRBV4-3 TGCGCCAGCAGCCCCGGGGTTTCGTCAATCACTGAAGCTTTCTTT CASSPGVSSITEAFF
TRBJ1-3 - - TRBV13 TGTGCCAGCAGCTTAGGACAAAACACCATATATTTT CASSLGQNTIYF
TRBJ2-6 - - TRBV10-3 TGTGCCATCAGTGAAGGAGGCTCTGGGGCCAACGTCCTGACTTTC CAISEGGSGANVLTF
TRBJ1-2 - - TRBV4-1 TGCGCCAGCAGCCAAGCAGGCCACGGCGGGGGCTACACCTTC CASSQAGHGGGYTF
TRBJ2-6 - TRBD1 TRBV4-1 TGCGCCAGCACAAGGGGGCGAGGAGGGGCCAACGTCCTGACTTTC CASTRGRGGANVLTF
TRBJ2-7 - TRBD1 TRBV28 TGTGCCAGCAGTTTTTCAGGACAGGGGGACCTACTGGGATACGAGCAGTACTTC CASSFSGQGDLLGYEQYF
TRBJ2-2 - - TRBV11-3 TGTGCCAGCAGCCGAGGCTACACCGGGGAGCTGTTTTTT CASSRGYTGELFF
TRBJ1-1 - TRBD1 TRBV28 TGTGCCAGCAGTCTAGGGACAGCCACTGAAGCTTTCTTT CASSLGTATEAFF